This T cell receptor beta chain appears in the sequencing data of a study of blood T cells in healthy people across ages. A sample-barcoded 5' primer and a J-beta primer mix were used in a second PCR of roughly 7 to 11 cycles. Each CDR3 protein is one row after TCRdb ran MiXCR on the 5' RACE reads. The sample lists 1,300,000 or so distinct CDR3 sequences, around 59% occurring once. The CDR3 length is 14 residues. V was cut by 4 bases and J by 7 bases, with 14 bases left in between. The germline V gene encodes CDR1 LGHNA and CDR2 YSLEER. The chain has TRBV4-3 and TRBJ2-1; possible D gene TRBD2, 6 bases. The sample consisted of blood. The clonotype comes from a man between 18 and 29 years old in good health. CDR3: CASSRPDRGNEQFF. For the CDR3, the DNA is TGCGCCAGCAGCCGCCCGGACCGGGGGAATGAGCAGTTCTTC.